These 10 T cell receptor beta chains were sequenced from one sample in a study of monozygotic twins with cystic fibrosis. Sequencing used immunoSEQ multiplex PCR; TCRdb keeps in-frame clones, though not all of them. Among more than 9,500 clones listed, 65% to 90% were seen once. Sequenced: blood. The receptors shown here come from a man aged 18 to 35 with cystic fibrosis.

The chain links TRBV11-3 to TRBJ1-1; a weak D match, TRBD1 (5 bases). The CDR3 consists of 13 residues. V lost 2 bases and J lost 5, with 9 bases in between. Germline V gene data show CDR1 as SGHNT and CDR2 as YENEEA. CDR3 amino acids: CASSLTRTTEAFF. The CDR3 nucleotides are TGTGCCAGCAGCTTAACTCGGACAACTGAAGCTTTCTTT.

Comments on this clone: A junction end diverges from the germline sequence, so it may reflect a read error. The chain combines TRBV7-9 with TRBJ2-2; D is possibly TRBD1 or TRBD2 (7 bases each). The V gene's germline CDR1 is SEHNR and CDR2 FQNEAQ (reference sequence). CDR3 length: 11 residues. The CDR3 nucleotides are TGTGCCAGCAGCCCAGGGGGGGGGCTGTTTTTT. Protein: CASSPGGGLFF.

The V and J genes are TRBV27 and TRBJ2-2, with D possibly TRBD1 on 6 matching bases. V dropped 8 bases and J dropped 2 bases, with 12 bases sitting between them. The V gene's germline CDR1 is MNHEY and CDR2 SMNVEV (reference sequence). This CDR3 region has 14 residues. The CDR3 region has the DNA TGTGCCAGCCAACAGGGCAGTAACACCGGGGAGCTGTTTTTT. It codes for CASQQGSNTGELFF.

This rearrangement joins TRBV9 to TRBJ2-7; D is uncertain. The CDR3 spans 15 residues. Germline loops: CDR1 SGDLS, CDR2 YYNGEE. The ends were cut back, 3 bases at V and 5 bases at J, with 18 bases in the middle. The DNA of the CDR3 is TGTGCCAGCAGCGGTAGGTCTCCCTCTCTGGACGAGCAGTACTTC. Translating it yields CASSGRSPSLDEQYF.

This clone was picked up a small number of times. The chain uses TRBV5-1 and TRBJ2-5, with unresolved D. Looked up from germline, CDR1 is SGHRS and CDR2 is YFSETQ. The CDR3 contains 11 residues. The V end was cut by 1 base, the J end by 5 bases, with 3 bases between. CDR3 sequence: CASSLLETQYF. The DNA of the CDR3 is TGCGCCAGCAGCTTGTTGGAGACCCAGTACTTC.

The chain combines TRBV4-3 with TRBJ1-5; D possibly corresponds to TRBD1 (5 bases). Germline V lookup: CDR1 LGHNA, CDR2 YSLEER. This CDR3 is 15 amino acids long. V lost 0 bases and J 1 base, leaving 7 bases between the germline ends. The CDR3 region is CASSQDRDSNQPQHF. The DNA for the CDR3 is TGCGCCAGCAGCCAAGATCGGGACAGCAATCAGCCCCAGCATTTT.

The chain links TRBV6-5 to TRBJ1-3; D call uncertain. The CDR3 has 15 residues. CDR1 and CDR2 (germline): MNHEY, SVGAGI. V shed 2 bases and J shed 0 bases, with 8 bases lying between them. The CDR3 loop is CASSYTVGSGNTIYF. CDR3 nucleotides: TGTGCCAGCAGTTACACCGTCGGCTCTGGAAACACCATATATTTT.

The chain uses TRBV5-1 and TRBJ2-2, with D maybe TRBD1 (5 bases). Germline CDR1 and CDR2: SGHRS and YFSETQ. Trimming removed 0 bases from V and 4 bases from J, with 16 bases in between. This CDR3 is built from 17 residues. The CDR3 DNA is TGCGCCAGCAGCTTGGAGGCACAGGTTATTAGCACCGGGGAGCTGTTTTTT. Protein sequence: CASSLEAQVISTGELFF.

The V call is TRBV9, the J call TRBJ2-2, with 10 positions matching TRBD2. V was pared by 0 bases and J by 2 bases, with 1 base of the junction left unmatched. There are 16 residues in the CDR3. Germline CDR1 SGDLS, CDR2 YYNGEE. The CDR3 spells CASSVELAGNTGELFF. In DNA form, the CDR3 reads TGTGCCAGCAGCGTAGAACTAGCGGGAAACACCGGGGAGCTGTTTTTT.

The genes are TRBV7-2 and TRBJ1-5; maybe TRBD1 (6 bases). Trimming cost V 3 bases and J 2 bases, with 8 bases left between them. Germline-derived CDR1 and CDR2 are SGHTA and FQGNSA. The CDR3 is 14 amino acids. The CDR3 sequence: CASSLSGGNQPQHF. In DNA, the CDR3 is TGTGCCAGCAGCTTGTCAGGGGGCAATCAGCCCCAGCATTTT.